This TCR beta chain derives from a study of cytomegalovirus exposure and HLA in healthy donors. The V end lost 3 bases, the J end lost 7 bases, and 13 bases lay between the germline ends. CDR3 length: 15 amino acids. Germline V gene data show CDR1 as KGHSH and CDR2 as LQKENI. Findings and limits, study-wide: High sensitivity and specificity were reportedly achieved when the classifier diagnosed cytomegalovirus status. TCR beta chains associated with HLA were, in a later analysis, more clonally expanded than equally common others. Later analysis associated a missense DCLRE1C variant with TCR beta V- and J-gene trimming. Differences between HLA loci emerged in a later analysis of TCR association rates, with DRB1 most and HLA-C fewest.

This clone was seen a handful of times. Antigen: not known. The PCR contained 60 Vbeta and 13 Jbeta primers. The table came from immunoSEQ multiplex PCR; TCRdb's copy has only in-frame clones and leaves some out. The sample yields approximately 180,000 clones, 12% seen once. The TCR was taken from a man aged 45 to 65 in good health and CMV-seropositive. The sample consisted of PBMCs. The rearrangement links TRBV18 to TRBJ1-6; D is unclear. CDR3 coding DNA: TGTGCCAGCTCACCCTCGGAGGTTCGAAATTCACCCCTCCACTTT. This encodes CASSPSEVRNSPLHF. The whole variable domain, filled in from reference TRBV18 and TRBJ1-6, reads NAGVMQNPRHLVRRRGQEARLRCSPMKGHSHVYWYRQLPEEGLKFMVYLQKENIIDESGMPKERFSAEFPKEGPSILRIQQVVRGDSAAYFCASSPSEVRNSPLHFGNGTRLTVT.